The 29 T cell receptor beta chains in this list originate from one sample, sequenced in a study of post-analysis software for immune sequencing data. General study points: Patients had higher frequencies than controls of a few TRBV segments, including TRBV5-6, TRBV5-1 and TRBV20-1.

The TCR beta cDNA libraries carried unique molecular identifiers. Via MiXCR, TCRdb re-called the PCR reads, giving one row per CDR3 protein. Among about 820,000 distinct CDR3 sequences listed, roughly 50% were seen once. Which antigens these TCRs recognize remains unknown. The source material was blood. The source of these receptors is a girl aged 5 to 17 with multiple sclerosis.

The J gene is TRBJ2-1, the V gene TRBV5-1; 11 nucleotides agree with TRBD2. Germline assignment: CDR1 SGHRS and CDR2 YFSETQ. Losses at the gene ends were 0 bases for V and 7 bases for J; bases not matched to a gene: 9. The CDR3 contains 17 residues. In nucleotides, the CDR3 is TGCGCCAGCAGCTTGGACCTAGCGGGAGGTTGGGAGAATGAGCAGTTCTTC. Amino acid sequence: CASSLDLAGGWENEQFF. Filled out from reference TRBV5-1 and TRBJ2-1, the complete variable domain reads KAGVTQTPRYLIKTRGQQVTLSCSPISGHRSVSWYQQTPGQGLQFLFEYFSETQRNKGNFPGRFSGRQFSNSRSEMNVSTLELGDSALYLCASSLDLAGGWENEQFFGPGTRLTVL.

In this sample, this clonotype turned up a few times. The rearrangement links TRBV4-1 to TRBJ2-5; no clear D gene. Germline CDR1 reads MGHRA; CDR2 reads YSYEKL. There are 12 residues in the CDR3. V was trimmed by 4 bases and J by 5 bases, leaving 8 bases between them. CDR3 sequence: CASSPYGETQYF. The CDR3 DNA is TGCGCCAGCAGCCCGTATGGTGAGACCCAGTACTTC.

As to this clonotype: A much larger clone is a single base away; this may be a read error. This chain connects TRBV7-9 to TRBJ2-4; maybe TRBD2 (5 bases). The V gene lost 5 bases and the J gene lost 2 bases, with 16 bases spanning the gap. The CDR3 runs 16 residues. The germline V gene has CDR1 SEHNR and CDR2 FQNEAQ (reference sequence). The CDR3 DNA reads as TGTGCCAGCAGCGATACTAGGCTGTTGTCCAAAAACATTCAGTACTTC. Residues: CASSDTRLLSKNIQYF.

The chain joins TRBV4-2 to TRBJ2-1; 9 bases fit TRBD2. J lost 9 bases, V lost 0 bases, and 6 bases had no gene match. Germline V lookup: CDR1 LGHNA, CDR2 YNFKEQ. CDR3 length equals 15 residues. CDR3 protein: CASSQDQGLAPEQFF. In nucleotides, the CDR3 is TGTGCCAGCAGCCAAGATCAGGGACTAGCTCCTGAGCAGTTCTTC.

V usage is TRBV2 and J usage is TRBJ2-5, with a weak D call TRBD1 (5 bases). The germline V and J ends were trimmed by 0 bases and 5 bases, with 16 bases remaining between them. This CDR3 has 16 amino acids. Germline V gene sequence: CDR1 SNHLY, CDR2 FYNNEI. As DNA, the CDR3 is TGTGCCAGCAGTGAAGCGCTATCGACAGCCCTGGAGACCCAGTACTTC. This gives the protein CASSEALSTALETQYF.

The chain employs TRBV12-3 or TRBV12-4 and TRBJ2-3; TRBD2 agrees at 7 bases. The CDR3 runs 14 residues. J lost 8 bases, V lost 7 bases, and 12 bases had no gene match. The DNA of the CDR3 is TGTGCCAGCACAGGACTAGTGGGAGAAGTTACGCAGTATTTT. Translating gives CASTGLVGEVTQYF.

For this clonotype: One end of the junction does not line up with germline, which may come from a read error. The rearrangement joins TRBV6-1 to TRBJ2-7; the D gene is possibly TRBD2 (6 bases). The CDR3 extends over 11 amino acids. Germline V CDR1 and CDR2: MNHNS, SASEGT. The CDR3 nucleotides are TGCGCGGCGGGGCGCTCCTACGAGCAGTACTTC. It yields the protein CAAGRSYEQYF.

This clonotype was detected a few times. CDR3 amino acids: CASSFSQDNPAGEQYF. As DNA, the CDR3 is TGTGCCAGCAGTTTTTCACAGGACAACCCCGCGGGGGAGCAGTACTTC. V is TRBV27 and J is TRBJ2-7, with D perhaps matching TRBD2 (6 bases). Trimming left V 3 bases short and J 7 bases short, with 22 bases between. Germline CDR1 and CDR2: MNHEY and SMNVEV (reference sequence). The CDR3 consists of 16 residues.

The rearrangement joins TRBV5-1 to TRBJ2-3; D not resolved. Germline CDR1 reads SGHRS; CDR2 reads YFSETQ. The length of the CDR3 is 15 residues. Trimming removed 4 bases at V and 0 bases at J, with 12 bases between. The CDR3 here is CASSALDGSTDTQYF. The CDR3 bases are TGCGCCAGCAGCGCTTTGGATGGTAGCACAGATACGCAGTATTTT.

The chain employs TRBV11-2 and TRBJ2-1; D is perhaps TRBD1 or TRBD2 (6 bases each). V lost 1 base and J 7 bases, leaving 14 bases between the germline ends. The CDR3 sequence is 15 residues long. The germline V gene has CDR1 SGHAT and CDR2 FQNNGV. CDR3 DNA: TGTGCCAGCAGCTTAGTATACAGGAGGGGGAATGAGCAGTTCTTC. Protein product: CASSLVYRRGNEQFF. Drawing the rest from reference TRBV11-2 and TRBJ2-1, the complete variable domain is EAGVAQSPRYKIIEKRQSVAFWCNPISGHATLYWYQQILGQGPKLLIQFQNNGVVDDSQLPKDRFSAERLKGVDSTLKIQPAKLEDSAVYLCASSLVYRRGNEQFFGPGTRLTVL.

The rearrangement links TRBV29-1 to TRBJ1-1; a possible D gene is TRBD1 (6 bases). Trimming removed 4 bases at V and 4 bases at J, with 16 bases between. The CDR3 is 14 residues long. Germline CDR1 is SQVTM and CDR2 is ANQGSEA. CDR3 protein: CSVGYRGRGTEAFF. The CDR3 nucleotides read TGCAGCGTTGGGTATCGGGGGCGAGGCACTGAAGCTTTCTTT.

This chain connects TRBV12-3 or TRBV12-4 to TRBJ1-5; 8 nucleotides align to TRBD1. The CDR3 is 14 residues long. The V gene end was trimmed by 5 bases and the J gene end by 3 bases; junction bases not matched to a gene: 3. The CDR3, as DNA: TGTGCCAGCAGTCCGGGACAGGTCAATCAGCCCCAGCATTTT. Its translation is CASSPGQVNQPQHF.

CDR3 coding DNA: TGTGCCAGCAGCTTCCCGTTATTTGGAGATACGCAGTATTTT. Amino acid sequence: CASSFPLFGDTQYF. The chain uses TRBV7-9 and TRBJ2-3; D is unclear. CDR1 is SEHNR and CDR2 is FQNEAQ in the germline V gene (reference sequence). This CDR3 contains 14 residues. V lost 3 bases to trimming and J lost 5 bases, with 12 bases between them.

In the case of this clonotype: At one boundary the junction diverges from the germline segment, which might be a read error. This chain joins TRBV5-4 and TRBJ2-6; 7 positions match TRBD2. CDR1 and CDR2 from the germline V gene are SGHNT and YYREEE (reference sequence). The CDR3 consists of 16 residues. CDR3 sequence (DNA): TGTGCCAGCAGTTGGTCGGGAGGTGCTGGGGCCAACGTCCGGACTTTC. It yields the protein CASSWSGGAGANVRTF.

V usage is TRBV5-1 and J usage is TRBJ2-3; the D gene is possibly TRBD1 (5 bases). The CDR3 runs 14 residues. Between the trimmed V and J ends, which lost 1 base and 4 bases, there was a span of 10 bases. In germline, CDR1 is SGHRS, CDR2 YFSETQ. The CDR3, as DNA: TGCGCCAGCAGCTTGATGGGGCCTGCAGATACGCAGTATTTT. Translation: CASSLMGPADTQYF.

This clonotype has a handful of counts. The V call is TRBV6-5, the J call TRBJ2-3, with D tentatively TRBD2 (5 bases). Germline V gene data show CDR1 as MNHEY and CDR2 as SVGAGI. The CDR3 has 15 residues. Between the trimmed V and J ends, which lost 5 bases and 4 bases, there was a span of 16 bases. CDR3 protein: CASSPPPGVADTQYF. CDR3 DNA sequence: TGTGCCAGCAGTCCACCTCCCGGGGTCGCAGATACGCAGTATTTT.

This clonotype was counted once. V gene TRBV14 combines with J gene TRBJ1-5; no clear D gene. Germline lookup yields CDR1 SGHDN and CDR2 FVKESK. V lost 1 base and J lost 6, with 7 bases in between. There are 13 residues in the CDR3. The CDR3 spells CASSQGRVQPQHF. The CDR3, as DNA: TGTGCCAGCAGCCAAGGGAGGGTTCAGCCCCAGCATTTT. The full variable domain, with the rest looked up from reference TRBV14 and TRBJ1-5, is EAGVTQFPSHSVIEKGQTVTLRCDPISGHDNLYWYRRVMGKEIKFLLHFVKESKQDESGMPNNRFLAERTGGTYSTLKVQPAELEDSGVYFCASSQGRVQPQHFGDGTRLSIL.

The chain employs TRBV20-1 and TRBJ2-5; 7 bases agree with TRBD1. V lost 2 bases, J lost 2 bases, and 5 bases stayed unmatched. CDR3 size: 14 residues. Germline assignment: CDR1 DFQATT and CDR2 SNEGSKA (reference sequence). The CDR3 DNA reads TGCAGTGCTAGAAACTTCAGGGGGCAAGAGACCCAGTACTTC. Protein sequence: CSARNFRGQETQYF.

The chain joins TRBV18 to TRBJ1-1, with D maybe TRBD1 (5 bases). V was cut by 4 bases and J by 0 bases, with 12 bases left in between. This CDR3 contains 15 residues. Germline V gene data show CDR1 as KGHSH and CDR2 as LQKENI. The CDR3, as DNA: TGTGCCAGCTCACTTAAGACAGATTTGAACACTGAAGCTTTCTTT. It codes for CASSLKTDLNTEAFF.

This clonotype was counted between two and nine times. The chain uses TRBV13 and TRBJ2-7; TRBD2 matches at 9 bases. CDR3 length: 14 residues. J lost 3 bases, V lost 4 bases, and 4 bases had no gene match. Germline CDR1 is PRHDT and CDR2 is FYEKMQ (reference sequence). This CDR3 reads CASSSGLAYYEQYF. The DNA for the CDR3 is TGTGCCAGCAGCTCGGGACTAGCTTACTACGAGCAGTACTTC.

The chain links TRBV20-1 to TRBJ1-1; tentative D call: TRBD1 (5 bases). The CDR3 extends over 15 amino acids. V lost 0 bases and J lost 1, with 12 bases in between. The germline CDR1 and CDR2 sequences are DFQATT and SNEGSKA (reference sequence). CDR3 region: CSARDRGLPNTEAFF. CDR3 DNA: TGCAGTGCTAGAGATCGGGGACTCCCGAACACTGAAGCTTTCTTT.

There are a few counts of this clonotype. This chain uses TRBV6-5 with TRBJ2-5; D gene uncertain. Germline CDR1 and CDR2: MNHEY and SVGAGI. This CDR3 has 10 residues. Trimming pared 7 bases from V and 4 bases from J, leaving 4 bases between. CDR3 region: CASKRETQYF. Written as DNA, the CDR3 is TGTGCCAGCAAAAGAGAGACCCAGTACTTC.

V is TRBV7-7 and J is TRBJ2-7; D is perhaps TRBD1 (7 bases). The J call may be incorrect, as the DNA end agrees better with TRBJ2-5. The CDR3 loop spans 15 amino acids. Germline assignment: CDR1 SSHAT and CDR2 FNYEAQ (reference sequence). The CDR3 spells CASSPQGGLYETQYF. The CDR3 nucleotides are TGTGCCAGCAGTCCCCAGGGGGGCCTGTACGAGACCCAGTACTTC.

CDR3 in amino acids: CASSQVGLAGGFEQFF. The CDR3 nucleotides are TGTGCCAGCAGCCAGGTTGGACTAGCGGGTGGATTCGAGCAGTTCTTC. The rearrangement uses TRBV14 and TRBJ2-1; 11 bases line up with TRBD2. CDR3 length: 16 amino acids. Per the germline V gene, CDR1 is SGHDN and CDR2 is FVKESK. Unmatched junction bases numbered 11, after V lost 3 bases and J lost 10 bases.

The chain employs TRBV18 and TRBJ1-2; maybe TRBD1 (5 bases). This CDR3 has 14 residues. V dropped 4 bases and J dropped 5 bases, with 14 bases sitting between them. Per the germline V gene, CDR1 is KGHSH and CDR2 is LQKENI. CDR3 sequence (DNA): TGTGCCAGCTCACATAGACAGACCCTATATGGCTACACCTTC. Translated: CASSHRQTLYGYTF.

This rearrangement joins TRBV5-1 to TRBJ2-3, with D possibly being TRBD2 (5 bases). CDR1 and CDR2 from the germline V gene are SGHRS and YFSETQ. V was trimmed by 0 bases and J by 2 bases, leaving 22 bases between them. The CDR3 runs 19 residues. CDR3 sequence: CASSLAREWTVYYTDTQYF. In nucleotides, the CDR3 is TGCGCCAGCAGCTTGGCCCGGGAATGGACTGTTTACTACACAGATACGCAGTATTTT. Together with reference TRBV5-1 and TRBJ2-3, the CDR3 gives the full variable domain: KAGVTQTPRYLIKTRGQQVTLSCSPISGHRSVSWYQQTPGQGLQFLFEYFSETQRNKGNFPGRFSGRQFSNSRSEMNVSTLELGDSALYLCASSLAREWTVYYTDTQYFGPGTRLTVL.

CDR3 bases: TGCAGCGTTGACTTAGCGGGAGCCCCCTCCACAGATACGCAGTATTTT. It yields the protein CSVDLAGAPSTDTQYF. V gene TRBV29-1 combines with J gene TRBJ2-3; 9 bases agree with TRBD2. Germline CDR1 is SQVTM and CDR2 is ANQGSEA. This CDR3 is built from 16 residues. Trimming took 3 bases from V and 2 from J; bases not matched to a gene: 9.

This clonotype was found a few times. This chain links TRBV3-1 with TRBJ2-7; D remains ambiguous. The length of the CDR3 is 14 residues. Trimming left V 1 base short and J 4 bases short, with 11 bases between. CDR1 and CDR2 from the germline V gene are LGHDT and YNNKEL (reference sequence). CDR3 residues: CASSQGAMFYEQYF. The CDR3 DNA follows: TGTGCCAGCAGCCAAGGGGCCATGTTTTACGAGCAGTACTTC.

The V call is TRBV5-4, the J call TRBJ2-5; 9 positions agree with TRBD1. This CDR3 contains 16 residues. Germline CDR1 and CDR2: SGHNT and YYREEE (reference sequence). J lost 5 bases, V lost 3 bases, and 11 bases had no gene match. The CDR3 DNA sequence: TGTGCCAGCAGCTCGTACTACAGGGGGCGCGGGGAGACCCAGTACTTC. Protein: CASSSYYRGRGETQYF.